This T cell receptor (beta chain) was recorded in a study of blood T cell repertoires in COVID-19. Study-wide context: From T cells, B-cell-depleted T cells, or PBMCs came the material, which was cDNA or gDNA.

Clinical histories supplied by participants themselves formed the basis of cohort assignment. Clones were sequenced by immunoSEQ multiplex PCR, and TCRdb holds only the in-frame ones, with some missing. The sample records 150,000 to 200,000 clones, 76% being singletons. V was pared by 5 bases and J by 2 bases, with 9 bases between. Germline CDR1 and CDR2: MNHEY and SVGAGI. The CDR3 is 13 amino acids. The receptor was derived from a woman aged 45-60 years with acute COVID-19. The chain recombines TRBV6-5 with TRBJ1-2, with D hard to call. Sequenced input: PBMCs or T cells enriched from blood (not recorded which). The CDR3 coding sequence is TGTGCCAGCAGTCGGGGAGAGAACTATGGCTACACCTTC. Its translation: CASSRGENYGYTF.